Sequencing of this T cell receptor beta chain was carried out in a study of T cell repertoires in cytomegalovirus infection. This clonotype has at least ten counts. TCRdb independently ran MiXCR on the reads; one entry per CDR3 protein. The table lists roughly 230,000 distinct CDR3 sequences, 10% to 15% of them singletons. The CDR3 has 15 residues. Germline V gene sequence: CDR1 LNHDA, CDR2 SQIVND (reference sequence). The V gene lost 3 bases and the J gene lost 0 bases, with 12 bases spanning the gap. This chain links TRBV19 with TRBJ2-7, with D perhaps given as TRBD1 or TRBD2 (5 bases each). This TCR was sampled from a human donor in good health (CMV status not recorded). Some clones in this sample may be carry-over from other donors' samples. Sequencing used PBMCs. The CDR3 DNA follows: TGTGCCAGTAGTATGGACGGGGCCTCCTCCTACGAGCAGTACTTC. This gives the protein CASSMDGASSYEQYF. Together with reference TRBV19 and TRBJ2-7, the CDR3 gives the full variable domain: DGGITQSPKYLFRKEGQNVTLSCEQNLNHDAMYWYRQDPGQGLRLIYYSQIVNDFQKGDIAEGYSVSREKKESFPLTVTSAQKNPTAFYLCASSMDGASSYEQYFGPGTRLTVT.